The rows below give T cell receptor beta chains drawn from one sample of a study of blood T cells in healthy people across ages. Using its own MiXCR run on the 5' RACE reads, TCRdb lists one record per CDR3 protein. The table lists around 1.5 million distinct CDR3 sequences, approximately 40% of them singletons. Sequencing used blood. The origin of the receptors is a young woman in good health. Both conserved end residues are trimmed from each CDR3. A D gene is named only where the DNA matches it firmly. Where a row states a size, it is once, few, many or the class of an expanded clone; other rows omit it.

CDR3: SAPGSGKYNEQF; V: TRBV20-1; size: NA; D: TRBD2; J: TRBJ2-1
CDR3: ASSPIWGAGAEAF; V: TRBV14; size: few; D: NA; J: TRBJ1-1
CDR3: ASRSPRGVANYGYT; V: TRBV12-3/TRBV12-4; size: NA; D: NA; J: TRBJ1-2
CDR3: ASSTGVIGNTIY; V: TRBV6-1; size: NA; D: TRBD1; J: TRBJ1-3
CDR3: ASSQGQGLDEQY; V: TRBV4-1; size: few; D: TRBD1; J: TRBJ2-7
CDR3: ASTGKTSGRGSYNEQY; V: TRBV12-3/TRBV12-4; size: NA; D: TRBD2; J: NA
CDR3: ASSLHRLREDTEAF; V: TRBV5-1; size: many; D: NA; J: TRBJ1-1
CDR3: AWSVQGGYGYT; V: TRBV30; size: few; D: NA; J: TRBJ1-2
CDR3: ASSQDRGNYYEQY; V: TRBV3-1; size: NA; D: TRBD1; J: TRBJ2-7
CDR3: SVAPEGGDQPQH; V: TRBV29-1; size: NA; D: NA; J: TRBJ1-5
CDR3: ASSQVTSGNYEQF; V: TRBV14; size: NA; D: TRBD2; J: TRBJ2-1